The rows below give T cell receptor beta chains drawn from one sample of a study of identical twins. MiXCR, applied by TCRdb to the 5' RACE reads, yields one record per CDR3 protein. Of about 890,000 distinct CDR3 sequences listed, around 12% were seen once; the top ten hold around 1.5%. This same sample was also taken into another study, of yellow fever vaccine responses in identical twins.

The sequencing sample was made of PBMCs. The receptor source for this set is a woman between 18 and 29 years old in good health. CDR3s include the opening cysteine and the closing phenylalanine or tryptophan. The order of the fields is J gene, V gene, clone size, D gene, CDR3 DNA, CDR3 protein. A D gene is named only where the DNA matches it firmly. Not all rows give a size; the values are once, few, many and, for expanded clones, a class.

>TRBJ2-6|TRBV28|many|NA
TGTGCCAGCAGTTTTACTGGGGCCAACGTCCTGACTTTC
CASSFTGANVLTF
>TRBJ1-5|TRBV12-5|few|NA
TGTGCTAGTGGTTTGGAAGCGGGGAATCAGCCCCAGCATTTT
CASGLEAGNQPQHF
>TRBJ2-2|TRBV15|many|NA
TGTGCCACCTGTTCGACCACCAATCCCACCGGGGAGCTGTTTTTT
CATCSTTNPTGELFF
>TRBJ1-2|TRBV5-1|many|NA
TGCGCCAGCAGCTTGTTGTATAACTATGGCTACACCTTC
CASSLLYNYGYTF
>TRBJ2-3|TRBV6-1|many|TRBD2
TGTGCCAGCAGAATAGCGGGTAGCACAGATACGCAGTATTTT
CASRIAGSTDTQYF
>TRBJ2-7|TRBV28|few|TRBD2
TGTGCCAGCAGTCCGACTAGCTCATTGTCCTACGAGCAGTACTTC
CASSPTSSLSYEQYF
>TRBJ2-5|TRBV14|NA|TRBD2
TGTGCCAGCAGCCTCCTAGCGGGGAACCAAGAGACCCAGTACTTC
CASSLLAGNQETQYF
>TRBJ2-3|TRBV20-1|NA|NA
TGCAGTGCTAGAGAAGCTCAAAGCACAGATACGCAGTATTTT
CSAREAQSTDTQYF
>TRBJ2-5|TRBV3-1|NA|NA
TGTGCCAGCAGCCATTCCCACCGAGAAGAGACCCAGTACTTC
CASSHSHREETQYF
>TRBJ1-3|TRBV7-9|NA|TRBD1
TGTGCCAGCGACCTTATTCAGGGGGCAGGAGGAAACACCATATATTTT
CASDLIQGAGGNTIYF
>TRBJ1-6|TRBV6-2/TRBV6-3|many|TRBD1
TGTGCCAGCAGTTCGCACCGGGACAGGGGTTCACCCCTCCACTTT
CASSSHRDRGSPLHF
>TRBJ2-5|TRBV7-3|many|NA
TGTGCCAGCAGCTCCTCCCACTACCAAGAGACCCAGTACTTC
CASSSSHYQETQYF
>TRBJ2-2|TRBV11-2|few|NA
TGTGCCAGCAGCACCTGGGCAGCGGTCACCGGGGAGCTGTTTTTT
CASSTWAAVTGELFF
>TRBJ2-1|TRBV7-3|few|TRBD2
TGTGCCAGCAGTCCCCTCGGGACTAGCGGGGGTGAGCAGTTCTTC
CASSPLGTSGGEQFF
>TRBJ2-1|TRBV6-1|few|TRBD1
TGTGCCAGCAGCCAGGGACAGGGGGCTATGTTCTCCTACAATGAGCAGTTCTTC
CASSQGQGAMFSYNEQFF
>TRBJ1-5|TRBV9|NA|NA
TGTGCCAGCAGCGTAGGAACAGCCAGCAATCAGCCCCAGCATTTT
CASSVGTASNQPQHF
>TRBJ2-1|TRBV7-2|few|TRBD1
TGTGCCAGCAGCTCAAGACAGGGATATGTTGATGAGCAGTTCTTC
CASSSRQGYVDEQFF
>TRBJ2-1|TRBV11-1|many|NA
TGTGCCAGCAGCTCAGCCAGATTTGGGTCAGGGAAGTGGAATGAGCAGTTCTTC
CASSSARFGSGKWNEQFF
>TRBJ1-5|TRBV6-1|many|TRBD1
TGTGCCAGTAGACCCCGGGACAGGGGTCAGCCCCAGCATTTT
CASRPRDRGQPQHF
>TRBJ1-1|TRBV28|few|NA
TGTGCCAGCAGTTCGGGCCAGATAAACACTGAAGCTTTCTTT
CASSSGQINTEAFF
>TRBJ2-3|TRBV7-2|NA|NA
TGTGCCAGCAGCTTTAGGGGGGGACAGCCCACAGATACGCAGTATTTT
CASSFRGGQPTDTQYF
>TRBJ2-1|TRBV5-1|many|TRBD2
TGCGCCAGCAGCCCATCACTAGCGTACAATGAGCAGTTCTTC
CASSPSLAYNEQFF
>TRBJ2-1|TRBV5-6|NA|TRBD2
TGTGCCAGCAGCACCCCGGGACTAGCGGGGGGGGGTATATACAATGAGCAGTTCTTC
CASSTPGLAGGGIYNEQFF
>TRBJ2-3|TRBV12-3/TRBV12-4|NA|TRBD2
TGTGCCAGCAGTTTGCCCCTTTGGAGCGGGGCTAACACAGATACGCAGTATTTT
CASSLPLWSGANTDTQYF
>TRBJ2-1|TRBV15|NA|TRBD2
TGTGCCACCAGCAGAGTATCAGGCGGGAGCTATGAGCAGTTCTTC
CATSRVSGGSYEQFF
>TRBJ1-1|TRBV5-1|many|NA
TGCGCCAGCAGCTTAAGCAAGGAAATGAACACTGAAGCTTTCTTT
CASSLSKEMNTEAFF
>TRBJ2-7|TRBV18|NA|NA
TGTGCCAGCGTCCTGGACACCTACTACGAGCAGTACTTC
CASVLDTYYEQYF
>TRBJ2-1|TRBV20-1|few|TRBD2
TGCAGTGCTAGAGGCGGGAGTCACAATGAGCAGTTCTTC
CSARGGSHNEQFF
>TRBJ1-2|TRBV29-1|few|NA
TGCAGCGTTGAACCTGACAGCAACTATGGCTACACCTTC
CSVEPDSNYGYTF
>TRBJ2-1|TRBV19|NA|TRBD1
TGTGCCAGTAGTGCTAACAGGGGGACCTACAATGAGCAGTTCTTC
CASSANRGTYNEQFF
>TRBJ2-5|TRBV6-2/TRBV6-3|NA|TRBD1
TGTGCCAGCAGTTTACGTCCCGGGACAGGGTCTATAACAAAGACCCAGTACTTC
CASSLRPGTGSITKTQYF
>TRBJ2-3|TRBV2|many|TRBD2
TGTGCCAGCAGTGAGGGACTAGCGGCCACAGATACGCAGTATTTT
CASSEGLAATDTQYF
>TRBJ1-1|TRBV6-4|NA|TRBD1
TGTGCCAGCAGTGATCTACGAGTGGGGACAGACTTGAACACTGAAGCTTTCTTT
CASSDLRVGTDLNTEAFF
>TRBJ1-1|TRBV18|NA|NA
TGTGCCAGCTCACCAAGGGAGTCGGGTGAAGCTTTCTTT
CASSPRESGEAFF
>TRBJ2-3|TRBV10-3|few|NA
TGTGCCATCAGTGGCCGAAGGGACACAGATACGCAGTATTTT
CAISGRRDTDTQYF
>TRBJ2-3|TRBV5-1|NA|NA
TGCGCCAGCAGCTTGGGAGGTAATAGAACGCCAGATACGCAGTATTTT
CASSLGGNRTPDTQYF